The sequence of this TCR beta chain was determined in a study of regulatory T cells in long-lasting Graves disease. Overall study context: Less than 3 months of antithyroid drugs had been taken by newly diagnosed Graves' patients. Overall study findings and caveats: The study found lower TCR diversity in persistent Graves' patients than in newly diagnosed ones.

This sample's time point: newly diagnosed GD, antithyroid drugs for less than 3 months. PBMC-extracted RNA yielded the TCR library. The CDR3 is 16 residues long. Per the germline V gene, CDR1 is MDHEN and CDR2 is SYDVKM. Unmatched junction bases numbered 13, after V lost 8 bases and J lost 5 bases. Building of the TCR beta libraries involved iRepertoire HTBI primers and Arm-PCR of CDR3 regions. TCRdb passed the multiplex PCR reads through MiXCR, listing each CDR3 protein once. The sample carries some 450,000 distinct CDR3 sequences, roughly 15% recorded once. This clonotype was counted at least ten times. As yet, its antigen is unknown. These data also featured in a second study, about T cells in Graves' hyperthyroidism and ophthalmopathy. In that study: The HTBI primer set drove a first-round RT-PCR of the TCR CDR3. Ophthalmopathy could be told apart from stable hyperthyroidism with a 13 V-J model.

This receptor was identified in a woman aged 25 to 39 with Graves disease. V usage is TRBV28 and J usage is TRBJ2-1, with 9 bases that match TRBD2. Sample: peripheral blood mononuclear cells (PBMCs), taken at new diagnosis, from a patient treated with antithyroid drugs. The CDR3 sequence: CASLPFSGSGDNEQFF. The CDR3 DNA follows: TGTGCCAGCCTCCCCTTTAGCGGGAGTGGAGACAATGAGCAGTTCTTC.